Given below is one TCR beta chain in context. These data originate in a study of blood T cell repertoires in COVID-19. Overall study: Acute and convalescent COVID-19 samples came from the United States, Italy and Spain. PBMCs, B-cell-depleted T cells, or T cells were the source of the cDNA or gDNA that made up the material.

Patients from Seattle were sampled longitudinally, starting during active infection. In the original processing: The assay estimated nucleated cells by amplifying reference gene primers. TCRdb's table, derived via immunoSEQ multiplex PCR, lists solely in-frame clones and lacks some. Clone size and the V and J calls come from that table; the DNA yielded D and trimming. The sample has approximately 160,000 clones; about 92% are singletons. Germline V gene data show CDR1 as SNHLY and CDR2 as FYNNEI. CDR3 length: 15 residues. V lost 5 bases and J lost 1, with 11 bases in between. The chain employs TRBV2 and TRBJ2-2, with a possible D match to TRBD1 (6 bases). This TCR derives from a woman in her fifties or sixties with COVID-19, enrolled during active disease. Sequenced: peripheral blood. The CDR3 coding sequence is TGTGCCAGCAGTCCTACGACAGGGAACACCGGGGAGCTGTTTTTT. Translation gives CASSPTTGNTGELFF.